Listed below are T cell receptor beta chains from one sample, sequenced in a study of regulatory T cells. TCRdb's table, derived via immunoSEQ multiplex PCR, lists solely in-frame clones and lacks some. The table records tens of thousands of clones, around nine tenths of them present only once. The source material was conventional CD4+ T cells sorted from blood. The origin of the receptors is a child aged 10-17 years with CD3G deficiency. The CDR3 runs from the conserved cysteine through the conserved F or W. A D gene is named only where the DNA matches it firmly. Clone sizes are given selectively: once, few, many, or a class where the clone is expanded.

V	size	D	J	DNA	CDR3
TRBV19	NA	NA	TRBJ2-2	TGTGCCAGTAGTATAAAGGGCTTCGGGACAACCGGGGAGCTGTTTTTT	CASSIKGFGTTGELFF
TRBV5-1	NA	NA	TRBJ2-5	TGCGCCAGCAAAGTAGCCTTTGAAGAGACCCAGTACTTC	CASKVAFEETQYF
TRBV6-1	NA	TRBD1	TRBJ1-6	TGTGCCAGCAGGTTCGACAGGGGGAATTCACCCCTCCACTTT	CASRFDRGNSPLHF
TRBV18	few	NA	TRBJ2-3	TGTGCCAGCTCACTCTCCTCACGGAAAGATACGCAGTATTTT	CASSLSSRKDTQYF
TRBV18	NA	TRBD1	TRBJ2-5	TGTGCCAGCTCACCAGGAGGACAGGGCCAAGAGACCCAGTACTTC	CASSPGGQGQETQYF
TRBV5-1	NA	TRBD2	TRBJ2-3	TGCGCCAGCAGCTTCGGCGGGAGGAGTACAGATACGCAGTATTTT	CASSFGGRSTDTQYF
TRBV5-1	NA	NA	TRBJ2-2	TGCGCCAGCAGCTTGAATGGGGGGAGCACCGGGGAGCTGTTTTTT	CASSLNGGSTGELFF
TRBV28	NA	NA	TRBJ2-1	TGTGCCAGCAGTTTAAGGGGAGAGCAGTTCTTC	CASSLRGEQFF
TRBV9	NA	NA	TRBJ2-2	TGTGCCAGCAGCGTTCGTGGGGCCGGGGAGCTGTTTTTT	CASSVRGAGELFF
TRBV7-9	NA	NA	TRBJ1-4	TGTGCCAGCAGCTTAGGCCGGGCGATGGGAGAAAAACTGTTTTTT	CASSLGRAMGEKLFF
TRBV13	NA	NA	TRBJ2-7	TGTGCCAGCAGCTCCGCGGTAGGATCGCTGCAGTACTTC	CASSSAVGSLQYF
TRBV7-9	NA	NA	TRBJ1-1	TGTGCCAGCAGCTACGAAGAAGGCGGGAGAGCTTTCTTT	CASSYEEGGRAFF
TRBV11-2	NA	NA	TRBJ2-3	TGTGCCAGCAGCTTAGAGGGCAGGGGCGATACGCAGTATTTT	CASSLEGRGDTQYF
TRBV20-1	NA	NA	TRBJ2-7	TGCAGTGCTAGTGCGGATTACGAGCAGTACTTC	CSASADYEQYF
TRBV10-3	NA	NA	TRBJ2-7	TGTGCCATCGGGTCTGATGGGGACGAGCAGTACTTC	CAIGSDGDEQYF
TRBV7-5	NA	NA	TRBJ2-6	TGTGCCAGAACTGATCCAAGTAGACAAAGTCGGGCCAACGTCCTGACTTTC	CARTDPSRQSRANVLTF
TRBV7-8	few	NA	TRBJ2-5	TGTGCCAGCAGCCGGCGGGACGCGCGAGAGACCCAGTACTTC	CASSRRDARETQYF
TRBV4-1	once	NA	TRBJ2-7	TGCGCCAGCAGCAAAGGGGGTACAGGGGAGGACGAGCAGTACTTC	CASSKGGTGEDEQYF
TRBV2	NA	TRBD1	TRBJ2-1	TGTGCCAGCAGTGTACAGGGACAGGAGTACAATGAGCAGTTCTTC	CASSVQGQEYNEQFF
TRBV11-2	NA	TRBD1	TRBJ2-7	TGTGCCAGCAGCTTAGATCGGACAGGGGCGAACGAGCAGTACTTC	CASSLDRTGANEQYF
TRBV11-2	NA	TRBD1	TRBJ2-6	TGTGCCAGCAGCCCCCGGACAGGGAATGTGCTTTCTGGGGCCAACGTCCTGACTTTC	CASSPRTGNVLSGANVLTF
TRBV6-1	NA	NA	TRBJ1-2	TGTGCCAGCAGACCCTCGGGGGCCAACTATGGCTACACCTTC	CASRPSGANYGYTF
TRBV5-1	NA	NA	TRBJ1-1	TGCGCCAGCAGCTTACAGGCGAACACTGAAGCTTTCTTT	CASSLQANTEAFF
TRBV6-1	once	NA	TRBJ2-3	TGTGCCAGCAGGGTTAAAAGCGGCCCCACAGATACGCAGTATTTT	CASRVKSGPTDTQYF
TRBV11-2	few	TRBD1	TRBJ2-7	TGTGCCAGCAGCTCCCCCGGGACAGGGCTCTCCTACGAGCAGTACTTC	CASSSPGTGLSYEQYF
TRBV28	NA	TRBD2	TRBJ2-1	TGTGCCAGCAGCCGCTCCCGGACTAGCGGGAGTAGAAATGAGCAGTTCTTC	CASSRSRTSGSRNEQFF
TRBV10-2	NA	TRBD2	TRBJ2-7	TGCGCCAGCAGTGAGTCCTCAGCGGGAGGGTCGGAGCAGTACTTC	CASSESSAGGSEQYF
TRBV6-1	NA	NA	TRBJ1-2	TGTGCCAGCAGTGAAGTGGACACTAACTATGGCTACACCTTC	CASSEVDTNYGYTF
TRBV30	NA	TRBD1	TRBJ2-1	TGTGCCTGGAGCAAGAGTCGACAGGGAACCTACAATGAGCAGTTCTTC	CAWSKSRQGTYNEQFF
TRBV6-1	NA	TRBD1	TRBJ1-2	TGTGCCAGCAGTCCCCGGACAGGGAACTATGGCTACACCTTC	CASSPRTGNYGYTF
TRBV28	few	TRBD1	TRBJ2-7	TGTGCCAGCCGGGGACAGCACCACGAGCAGTACTTC	CASRGQHHEQYF
TRBV10-3	NA	TRBD1	TRBJ2-7	TGTGCCATCAGTGGGGGACAGGGTTCAGCCTACGAGCAGTACTTC	CAISGGQGSAYEQYF
TRBV5-1	NA	NA	TRBJ1-1	TGCGCCAGCAGCCTGGGGGGACCTGGCACTGAAGCTTTCTTT	CASSLGGPGTEAFF
TRBV27	NA	TRBD2	TRBJ2-5	TGTGCCAGCAGTCTCGAGACTAGCGGGAGGATGTGGGAGACCCAGTACTTC	CASSLETSGRMWETQYF
TRBV6-1	NA	TRBD2	TRBJ2-7	TGTGCCAGCAGATCCGGGACTAGCGGGACCTACGAGCAGTACTTC	CASRSGTSGTYEQYF
TRBV11-1	few	NA	TRBJ2-6	TGTGCCAGCAGCTCATCCCGCGCCAGCGTCCTGACTTTC	CASSSSRASVLTF
TRBV30	NA	TRBD2	TRBJ2-1	TGTGCCGTACTTAGCGGGAGAGGTAATGAGCAGTTCTTC	CAVLSGRGNEQFF
TRBV6-6	NA	NA	TRBJ2-7	TGTGCCAGCGTGACTAGTTCTTTTCGCGAGCAGTACTTC	CASVTSSFREQYF
TRBV28	NA	TRBD2	TRBJ2-5	TGTGCCAGCAGTTCTCCGACTAGCGGGCAAGAGACCCAGTACTTC	CASSSPTSGQETQYF
TRBV7-8	NA	NA	TRBJ2-7	TGTGCCAGCAGCTTAGCTGAAGATTACGAGCAGTACTTC	CASSLAEDYEQYF
TRBV6-1	NA	NA	TRBJ1-5	TGTGCCAGCAGTGTTCGGACAGCCTTTCAGCCCCAGCATTTT	CASSVRTAFQPQHF
TRBV7-3	NA	TRBD2	TRBJ2-3	TGTGCCAGCAGCTTAACGGGGCCGGGACTAGCGGGGTCTCGGCAGTATTTT	CASSLTGPGLAGSRQYF
TRBV11-2	NA	NA	TRBJ2-7	TGTGCCAGCAGCTTAGATCTGCGCCGGTACGAGCAGTACTTC	CASSLDLRRYEQYF
TRBV12-5	NA	NA	TRBJ2-7	TGTGCTAGTGGTTTGGTTCAGGGGGAGCAGTACTTC	CASGLVQGEQYF
TRBV6-1	NA	TRBD2	TRBJ2-2	TGTGCCAGTAGGACTAGGGTCCCCGGGGAGCTGTTTTTT	CASRTRVPGELFF
TRBV7-9	NA	NA	TRBJ2-5	TGTGCCAGCAGCCGACTAGAGAAGGAGACCCAGTACTTC	CASSRLEKETQYF
TRBV20-1	NA	NA	TRBJ1-2	TGCAGTGCTAGACTGGGGTTTGGCTACACCTTC	CSARLGFGYTF
TRBV28	NA	TRBD2	TRBJ2-4	TGTGCCAGCAGCCCGAGACTAGCCGACATTCAGTACTTC	CASSPRLADIQYF
TRBV7-9	NA	TRBD2	TRBJ2-1	TGTGCCAGCAGCCTAGCGGGAGGCCGGAATGAGCAGTTCTTC	CASSLAGGRNEQFF
TRBV28	NA	TRBD2	TRBJ2-3	TGTGCCAGCAGTTTTCTTCGCGGGAGGAAGACAGATACGCAGTATTTT	CASSFLRGRKTDTQYF
TRBV28	NA	TRBD2	TRBJ2-7	TGTGCCAGCAGCGGAGCGGGGGGGAACTCCTACGAGCAGTACTTC	CASSGAGGNSYEQYF
TRBV5-1	NA	NA	TRBJ2-3	TGCGCCAGCAGCTTGGAACTAGACGAAGATACGCAGTATTTT	CASSLELDEDTQYF
TRBV6-1	NA	NA	TRBJ2-3	TGTGCCAGCAGTGAAATAGCTCCAGATACGCAGTATTTT	CASSEIAPDTQYF
TRBV19	NA	NA	TRBJ1-1	TGTGCCAGTGGCAAGGGAGGGGCGCGCACTGAAGCTTTCTTT	CASGKGGARTEAFF
TRBV5-1	NA	NA	TRBJ2-1	TGCGCCAGCAGCTTGGGGGTAGGCAGGGGAGTTAATGAGCAGTTCTTC	CASSLGVGRGVNEQFF